This T cell receptor beta chain was sequenced for a study of shared clonotypes between healthy human individuals. Background on the study: Three CD4 naive, three CD4 memory, two CD8 naive and one CD8 memory plate were used per donor.

CDR3 length equals 19 residues. From germline, CDR1 is SEHNR and CDR2 FQNEAQ (reference sequence). V was clipped by 5 bases and J by 0 bases; unmatched bases: 14. Naivety among CD8 cells was defined by CD45RO negativity and positive CCR7 selection, thereby excluding terminally differentiated effector memory CD45RA+ cells. Details on this clone: What it binds is unknown.

Study findings and constraints: Donor scarcity curtailed the genetic and exposure-history diversity represented herein. With a few donors compared, roughly 5% of naive CD4 clonotypes were shared. Shared clonotypes across all four donors exceeded non-shared ones in generation probability.

Assay used: immunoSEQ multiplex PCR; TCRdb lists only in-frame clones, some missing. The sample includes some 2,100,000 clones, around 93% of them seen just once. Sample: naive CD8+ T cells from PBMCs. This receptor was obtained from a man aged 18 to 29 in good health. Some clones in this sample may be carry-over from other donors' samples. The chain employs TRBV7-9 and TRBJ2-3; 10 nucleotides align to TRBD2. CDR3 sequence (DNA): TGTGCCAGCAGCCCCTGGAGGACTAGCGGTTCAACTAGCACAGATACGCAGTATTTT. It specifies CASSPWRTSGSTSTDTQYF. Complete variable domain (other parts from reference TRBV7-9 and TRBJ2-3): DTGVSQNPRHKITKRGQNVTFRCDPISEHNRLYWYRQTLGQGPEFLTYFQNEAQLEKSRLLSDRFSAERPKGSFSTLEIQRTEQGDSAMYLCASSPWRTSGSTSTDTQYFGPGTRLTVL.